The source of this T cell receptor beta chain is a study of T cell repertoires in cytomegalovirus infection. At the level of the study: Recently identified HLA-C-restricted CMV epitopes and well-studied HLA-B-restricted CMV epitopes were used by the study.

With regard to this clonotype: Its target is unknown.

V shed 3 bases and J 8 bases; nucleotides not matched to a gene: 14. CDR3 length equals 17 residues. In germline, CDR1 is SGHAT, CDR2 FQNNGV. TCRdb re-called the reads with MiXCR, one entry per CDR3 protein. The data show about a million distinct CDR3 sequences, approximately 30% seen once. The J gene is TRBJ1-2, the V gene TRBV11-2; 11 bases match TRBD1. Sequences were derived from cultured CD8+ T cells from PBMCs, sampled from culture after CMV antigen stimulation. The sequence was collected from a human donor in good health (CMV status not recorded). Some clones in this sample may be carry-over from other donors' samples. The CDR3 sequence: CASSLAGTGGESWGYTF. The CDR3 DNA follows: TGTGCCAGCAGCTTGGCCGGGACAGGGGGTGAAAGCTGGGGCTACACCTTC.